The present entry profiles one T cell receptor beta chain with its context. What it recognizes is unknown. The same CDR3 can be traced to other DNA sequences in this sample. Repertoires were generated with immunoSEQ multiplex PCR, while TCRdb's copy carries only in-frame clones and drops some. There are about 2.1 million clones in the sample; 85% to 95% occur only once, and around 1.8% lies in the top ten. This entry comes from a study of shared clonotypes between healthy human individuals. In the study overall: Used for every donor were three CD4 naive, three CD4 memory, two CD8 naive and one CD8 memory plate.

Deletions cut 0 bases from V and 2 bases from J, with 7 bases between. The CDR3 length is 14 residues. Germline V gene lookup returns CDR1 MNHEY and CDR2 SMNVEV (reference sequence). Naive CD8 cells lacked CD45RO, underwent positive selection for CCR7 and left out terminally differentiated effector memory CD45RA+ cells. Study-wide results and limits: Across a handful of donors, naive CD4 shared about 5%, naive CD8 under 4%, memory CD4 roughly 2.4%, memory CD8 approximately 0.4%.

The specimen sequenced was naive CD8+ T cells from PBMCs. The sequence was obtained from a man between 18 and 35 years old in good health. Some clones in this sample may be carry-over from other donors' samples. V is TRBV27 and J is TRBJ1-2; weak D call: TRBD1 (6 bases). CDR3 in amino acids: CASSLSTGNYGYTF. The DNA of the CDR3 is TGTGCCAGCAGTTTATCAACAGGGAACTATGGCTACACCTTC.